A selection of T cell receptor beta chains follows, all from one sample in a study of cytomegalovirus exposure and HLA in healthy donors. Repertoires were generated with immunoSEQ multiplex PCR, while TCRdb's copy carries only in-frame clones and drops some. The repertoire includes fewer than 100,000 clones, approximately 91% of them detected once, and 2.1% sits in the top ten. Sequenced material: PBMCs. These receptor sequences come from a man under 40 in good health and CMV-seronegative. The CDR3 runs from the conserved cysteine through the conserved F or W. A D gene is named only where the DNA matches it firmly. Clone size is shown for a subset of rows, as once, few, many or a class of expanded clone.

clone_size: NA
j_call: TRBJ2-2
v_call: TRBV11-3
d_call: NA
cdr3_nt: TGTGCCAGCAGCTTAGGAGGGTCTCATCGCACCGGGGAGCTGTTTTTT
cdr3_aa: CASSLGGSHRTGELFF

clone_size: NA
j_call: TRBJ2-1
v_call: TRBV11-3
d_call: TRBD2
cdr3_nt: TGTGCCAGCAGCTCCGAGCGGGACTCCTACAATGAGCAGTTCTTC
cdr3_aa: CASSSERDSYNEQFF

clone_size: NA
j_call: TRBJ2-7
v_call: TRBV4-1
d_call: TRBD1
cdr3_nt: TGCGCCAGCAGCCAAACCGGGACAGGGGGCTACGAGCAGTACTTC
cdr3_aa: CASSQTGTGGYEQYF

clone_size: NA
j_call: TRBJ2-1
v_call: TRBV11-3
d_call: NA
cdr3_nt: TGTGCCAGCAGCTTATCCAGGTTCGATGAGCAGTTCTTC
cdr3_aa: CASSLSRFDEQFF

clone_size: NA
j_call: TRBJ2-5
v_call: TRBV19
d_call: TRBD1
cdr3_nt: TGTGCCAGTAGCGTCCCGGGACAGGGATCAGAGACCCAGTACTTC
cdr3_aa: CASSVPGQGSETQYF

clone_size: NA
j_call: TRBJ2-1
v_call: TRBV7-9
d_call: TRBD2
cdr3_nt: TGTGCCAGCAGCCCAAGCGGGGGGGCCCTCAATGAGCAGTTCTTC
cdr3_aa: CASSPSGGALNEQFF

clone_size: NA
j_call: TRBJ1-2
v_call: TRBV5-4
d_call: NA
cdr3_nt: TGTGCCAGCAGCTTGTTGCAGACAGACTATGGCTACACCTTC
cdr3_aa: CASSLLQTDYGYTF

clone_size: NA
j_call: TRBJ2-2
v_call: TRBV30
d_call: NA
cdr3_nt: TGTGCCTGGAGTGCAGGGGCCACCGGGGAGCTGTTTTTT
cdr3_aa: CAWSAGATGELFF

clone_size: NA
j_call: TRBJ2-3
v_call: TRBV7-7
d_call: TRBD2
cdr3_nt: TGTGCTAGCAGCTTAGGGACTAGAACCACAGATACGCAGTATTTT
cdr3_aa: CASSLGTRTTDTQYF

clone_size: NA
j_call: TRBJ1-5
v_call: TRBV19
d_call: NA
cdr3_nt: TGTGCCAGTAGTATAGCAAATCAGCCCCAGCATTTT
cdr3_aa: CASSIANQPQHF

clone_size: NA
j_call: TRBJ2-6
v_call: TRBV9
d_call: NA
cdr3_nt: TGTGCCAGCAGCGTAGGTGGGGCCTCTGGGGCCAACGTCCTGACTTTC
cdr3_aa: CASSVGGASGANVLTF

clone_size: NA
j_call: TRBJ2-3
v_call: TRBV6-4
d_call: NA
cdr3_nt: TGTGCCAGCAGTGATGAAGGGCTAGCCGGAGATACGCAGTATTTT
cdr3_aa: CASSDEGLAGDTQYF

clone_size: NA
j_call: TRBJ2-7
v_call: TRBV7-9
d_call: TRBD1
cdr3_nt: TGTGCCAGCAGCGAAAGACAGGGAACCTACGAGCAGTACTTC
cdr3_aa: CASSERQGTYEQYF

clone_size: NA
j_call: TRBJ1-1
v_call: TRBV5-1
d_call: NA
cdr3_nt: TGCGCCAGCAGCCCCCTCATATCCCAGGGGAGAGACACTGAAGCTTTCTTT
cdr3_aa: CASSPLISQGRDTEAFF

clone_size: NA
j_call: TRBJ2-1
v_call: TRBV7-3
d_call: TRBD2
cdr3_nt: TGTGCCAGCAGCCAACAGGGACTAGCGGAGAACAATGAGCAGTTCTTC
cdr3_aa: CASSQQGLAENNEQFF

clone_size: NA
j_call: TRBJ2-5
v_call: TRBV7-2
d_call: TRBD2
cdr3_nt: TGTGCCAGCAGCTTAGATTCGTCACTAGCGGAACTCCAAGAGACCCAGTACTTC
cdr3_aa: CASSLDSSLAELQETQYF

clone_size: NA
j_call: TRBJ2-7
v_call: TRBV6-6
d_call: NA
cdr3_nt: TGTGCCAGCAGTCTAACCGCCGTGGGGAGCTCCTACGAGCAGTACTTC
cdr3_aa: CASSLTAVGSSYEQYF

clone_size: few
j_call: TRBJ1-5
v_call: TRBV12-2
d_call: NA
cdr3_nt: TGTGCAAGCCGGGGGTTGCCATGGCCCCAGCATTTT
cdr3_aa: CASRGLPWPQHF

clone_size: NA
j_call: TRBJ2-2
v_call: TRBV5-6
d_call: NA
cdr3_nt: TGTGCCAGCAGCTTGATCAGGAAGACGAACACCGGGGAGCTGTTTTTT
cdr3_aa: CASSLIRKTNTGELFF

clone_size: NA
j_call: TRBJ2-3
v_call: TRBV4-1
d_call: TRBD1
cdr3_nt: TGCGCCAGCAGCGCACCGGGACAGGGGTACACAGATACGCAGTATTTT
cdr3_aa: CASSAPGQGYTDTQYF

clone_size: NA
j_call: TRBJ2-4
v_call: TRBV19
d_call: TRBD2
cdr3_nt: TGTGCCAGTAGATTACTAGCGGGAAGAAACATTCAGTACTTC
cdr3_aa: CASRLLAGRNIQYF

clone_size: NA
j_call: TRBJ1-5
v_call: TRBV9
d_call: TRBD1
cdr3_nt: TGTGCCAGCAGCGTTGATTCGGGACAGAATCAGCCCCAGCATTTT
cdr3_aa: CASSVDSGQNQPQHF

clone_size: NA
j_call: TRBJ2-1
v_call: TRBV6-4
d_call: TRBD2
cdr3_nt: TGTGCCAGCAGTGACTCAGCGGGGGGGTACAATGAGCAGTTCTTC
cdr3_aa: CASSDSAGGYNEQFF

clone_size: NA
j_call: TRBJ2-3
v_call: TRBV19
d_call: NA
cdr3_nt: TGTGCCAGTAGTCGGGGAACCACAGATACGCAGTATTTT
cdr3_aa: CASSRGTTDTQYF

clone_size: NA
j_call: TRBJ2-5
v_call: TRBV5-6
d_call: TRBD2
cdr3_nt: TGTGCCAGCAGCGGGACGAAGCGGGGAGGCGTTCCAGAGACCCAGTACTTC
cdr3_aa: CASSGTKRGGVPETQYF

clone_size: NA
j_call: TRBJ2-7
v_call: TRBV6-6
d_call: TRBD1
cdr3_nt: TGTGCCAGCAGTTACGCGGGACAGGGGGCCTCCGAGCAGTACTTC
cdr3_aa: CASSYAGQGASEQYF

clone_size: NA
j_call: TRBJ1-3
v_call: TRBV6-1
d_call: NA
cdr3_nt: TGTGCCAGCAGTGGGAGGGTCTCTGGAAACACCATATATTTT
cdr3_aa: CASSGRVSGNTIYF

clone_size: NA
j_call: TRBJ1-1
v_call: TRBV28
d_call: NA
cdr3_nt: TGTGCCAGCAGTTTGGATCCGGGAAAGAACACTGAAGCTTTCTTT
cdr3_aa: CASSLDPGKNTEAFF

clone_size: NA
j_call: TRBJ2-7
v_call: TRBV11-2
d_call: NA
cdr3_nt: TGTGCCAGCAGCTTAGACAGGGGCACCTACGAGCAGTACTTC
cdr3_aa: CASSLDRGTYEQYF

clone_size: NA
j_call: TRBJ1-2
v_call: TRBV30
d_call: TRBD1
cdr3_nt: TGTGCCTGGACCGGGACAGACTCTAACTATGGCTACACCTTC
cdr3_aa: CAWTGTDSNYGYTF

clone_size: few
j_call: TRBJ2-7
v_call: TRBV7-2
d_call: TRBD2
cdr3_nt: TGTGCCAGCACCACCTTCCCTTCTAGCGGGGGTTTCAACGAGCAGTACTTC
cdr3_aa: CASTTFPSSGGFNEQYF

clone_size: NA
j_call: TRBJ1-3
v_call: TRBV6-4
d_call: TRBD1
cdr3_nt: TGTGCCAGCCTGGACAGGGGGATTGTCTCTGGAAACACCATATATTTT
cdr3_aa: CASLDRGIVSGNTIYF

clone_size: NA
j_call: TRBJ2-5
v_call: TRBV15
d_call: TRBD1
cdr3_nt: TGTGCCACCAGCAGACAAAAACAGGGGGGAGAGACCCAGTACTTC
cdr3_aa: CATSRQKQGGETQYF

clone_size: few
j_call: TRBJ2-7
v_call: TRBV7-9
d_call: TRBD1
cdr3_nt: TGTGCCAGCAGCTTTACAGGGGGTTGGAACGAGCAGTACTTC
cdr3_aa: CASSFTGGWNEQYF

clone_size: few
j_call: TRBJ1-1
v_call: TRBV15
d_call: NA
cdr3_nt: TGTGCCACCAGCAGAGATGACAGCTGGCCCGGGGGGGCTTTCTTT
cdr3_aa: CATSRDDSWPGGAFF

clone_size: NA
j_call: TRBJ2-5
v_call: TRBV5-8
d_call: TRBD1
cdr3_nt: TGTGCCAGCAGCTCAACAGGGGAAACAGAGACCCAGTACTTC
cdr3_aa: CASSSTGETETQYF

clone_size: NA
j_call: TRBJ2-5
v_call: TRBV27
d_call: NA
cdr3_nt: TGTGCCAGCAGTTCCCACTCCATCCAAGAGACCCAGTACTTC
cdr3_aa: CASSSHSIQETQYF

clone_size: NA
j_call: TRBJ2-7
v_call: TRBV10-1
d_call: TRBD1
cdr3_nt: TGCGCCAGCAGTGAACCAGGACAGGGGTTCTACGAGCAGTACTTC
cdr3_aa: CASSEPGQGFYEQYF

clone_size: few
j_call: TRBJ2-7
v_call: TRBV2
d_call: TRBD2
cdr3_nt: TGTGCCAGCAGTGCCCTAGCGGGCGAGCAGTACTTC
cdr3_aa: CASSALAGEQYF

clone_size: once
j_call: TRBJ1-1
v_call: TRBV9
d_call: NA
cdr3_nt: TGTGCCAGCAGCCAAGGGGGAAGGACTGAAGCTTTCTTT
cdr3_aa: CASSQGGRTEAFF

clone_size: NA
j_call: TRBJ2-2
v_call: TRBV5-4
d_call: TRBD2
cdr3_nt: TGTGCCAGCAGCTTGCTTAGCGGGGGGATCAAGACCGGGGAGCTGTTTTTT
cdr3_aa: CASSLLSGGIKTGELFF

clone_size: NA
j_call: TRBJ2-2
v_call: TRBV6-5
d_call: NA
cdr3_nt: TGTGCCAGCAGGCTAGACAGGAAAAACACCGGGGAGCTGTTTTTT
cdr3_aa: CASRLDRKNTGELFF

clone_size: NA
j_call: TRBJ2-1
v_call: TRBV28
d_call: NA
cdr3_nt: TGTGCCAGCAGTGGCCTGGACTTTTTCTCCTACAATGAGCAGTTCTTC
cdr3_aa: CASSGLDFFSYNEQFF

clone_size: NA
j_call: TRBJ1-5
v_call: TRBV6-6
d_call: NA
cdr3_nt: TGTGCCAGCAGTTACGGGGCAGAAGGCAATCAGCCCCAGCATTTT
cdr3_aa: CASSYGAEGNQPQHF

clone_size: once
j_call: TRBJ1-1
v_call: TRBV6-1
d_call: TRBD1
cdr3_nt: TGTGCCAGCAGAGTCATGGGACAGGGGGCGCCTGAAGCTTTCTTT
cdr3_aa: CASRVMGQGAPEAFF

clone_size: NA
j_call: TRBJ1-2
v_call: TRBV6-6
d_call: NA
cdr3_nt: TGTGCCAGCAGTCCAAGGACGGGATTAAGGGGCTACACCTTC
cdr3_aa: CASSPRTGLRGYTF

clone_size: NA
j_call: TRBJ2-1
v_call: TRBV7-2
d_call: NA
cdr3_nt: TGTGCCAGCAGCTTATTACTAGCAAATAACAATGAGCAGTTCTTC
cdr3_aa: CASSLLLANNNEQFF

clone_size: NA
j_call: TRBJ2-7
v_call: TRBV28
d_call: TRBD2
cdr3_nt: TGTGCCAGCAGTTTCCCTAGGACTAGCAACGAGCAGTACTTC
cdr3_aa: CASSFPRTSNEQYF

clone_size: few
j_call: TRBJ2-3
v_call: TRBV28
d_call: TRBD2
cdr3_nt: TGTGCCAGCAGCCGCGGGGGGGTTGGGGAAGATACGCAGTATTTT
cdr3_aa: CASSRGGVGEDTQYF

clone_size: NA
j_call: TRBJ2-1
v_call: TRBV28
d_call: NA
cdr3_nt: TGTGCCAGCAGTTTCGGACAGTCCTACAATGAGCAGTTCTTC
cdr3_aa: CASSFGQSYNEQFF

clone_size: once
j_call: TRBJ2-2
v_call: TRBV6-1
d_call: TRBD1
cdr3_nt: TGTGCCAGCAGTGAAACAGGGGTCGGGGAGCTGTTTTTT
cdr3_aa: CASSETGVGELFF

clone_size: once
j_call: TRBJ2-2
v_call: TRBV6-5
d_call: NA
cdr3_nt: TGTGCCAGCAGAACCCTCGACAGGTTCACCGGGGAGCTGTTTTTT
cdr3_aa: CASRTLDRFTGELFF

clone_size: NA
j_call: TRBJ2-7
v_call: TRBV4-1
d_call: NA
cdr3_nt: TGCGCCAGCAGCGCGGATCCGTCCACCTACGAGCAGTACTTC
cdr3_aa: CASSADPSTYEQYF

clone_size: NA
j_call: TRBJ1-2
v_call: TRBV6-1
d_call: TRBD1
cdr3_nt: TGTGCCAGCAGACCCACAGGGGAATGGGGCTACACCTTC
cdr3_aa: CASRPTGEWGYTF